A selection of T cell receptor beta chains follows, all from one sample in a study of human T cells and chemical hapten exposure. TCRdb redid the calling of the RACE reads with MiXCR, one entry per CDR3 protein. This table holds roughly 260,000 distinct CDR3 sequences, about 9% found once. Source: whole blood, taken in connection with sensitization to the hapten diphenylcyclopropenone (DPC). Every receptor here comes from a woman aged 40 to 50 with alopecia areata. Some clones in this sample may be carry-over from other donors' samples. Both conserved end residues are part of each CDR3. The D gene is left open where the match is weak. The size of a clone is reported for some rows only, either as once, few or many, or as a class for expanded clones.

NA,once,TRBV6-6,TRBJ2-7,CASSYDDSYGQYF,TGTGCCAGCAGCTATGACGACAGCTACGGGCAGTACTTC
TRBD2,few,TRBV2,TRBJ2-1,CASKPGLAAYNEQFF,TGTGCCAGTAAACCCGGACTAGCTGCCTACAATGAGCAGTTCTTC
NA,NA,TRBV20-1,TRBJ2-7,CSAADSSYEQYF,TGCAGTGCCGCGGACAGCTCCTACGAGCAGTACTTC
TRBD1,few,TRBV6-5,TRBJ1-3,CASSQGQRRDTIYF,TGTGCCAGCAGTCAGGGACAGAGGAGGGACACCATATATTTT
NA,few,TRBV4-3,TRBJ2-3,CASSQGPPSTDTQYF,TGCGCCAGCAGCCAGGGCCCTCCTAGCACAGATACGCAGTATTTT
NA,NA,TRBV12-3/TRBV12-4,TRBJ2-1,CASTIYNEQFF,TGTGCCAGCACCATTTACAATGAGCAGTTCTTC
NA,few,TRBV7-9,TRBJ1-2,CASSRWPGEDGYTF,TGTGCCAGCAGCCGGTGGCCGGGGGAGGATGGCTACACCTTC
NA,few,TRBV6-2/TRBV6-3,TRBJ1-6,CASSFEGSPLHF,TGTGCCAGCAGTTTTGAAGGTTCACCCCTCCACTTT
TRBD2,NA,TRBV3-1,TRBJ2-7,CASSPYGGGTYEQYF,TGTGCCAGCAGCCCGTACGGCGGGGGTACGTACGAGCAGTACTTC
NA,NA,TRBV28,TRBJ1-5,CASSRPPGLNQPQHF,TGTGCCAGCAGTCGACCCCCGGGCCTCAATCAGCCCCAGCATTTT
NA,many,TRBV4-2,TRBJ1-5,CASSQGSGALDQPQHF,TGTGCCAGCAGCCAAGGGTCGGGGGCGTTAGATCAGCCCCAGCATTTT
NA,few,TRBV10-3,TRBJ2-5,CAISERENLVETQYF,TGTGCCATCAGTGAAAGGGAGAATCTCGTAGAGACCCAGTACTTC
NA,NA,TRBV7-9,TRBJ2-1,CASSLGWSSYNEQFF,TGTGCCAGCAGCTTAGGCTGGAGCTCCTACAATGAGCAGTTCTTC
TRBD1,many,TRBV9,TRBJ2-5,CASSAGRTGGETQYF,TGTGCCAGCAGCGCAGGCAGAACAGGGGGAGAGACCCAGTACTTC
TRBD1,NA,TRBV5-1,TRBJ2-7,CASSFGGTGRPYEQYF,TGCGCCAGCAGCTTCGGCGGGACAGGACGTCCCTACGAGCAGTACTTC
TRBD1,many,TRBV18,TRBJ1-4,CASSDDRDEKLFF,TGTGCCAGCTCGGACGACAGGGATGAAAAACTGTTTTTT
TRBD1,few,TRBV25-1,TRBJ2-2,CASSDRDRTYTGELFF,TGTGCCAGCAGTGACCGGGACAGGACTTACACCGGGGAGCTGTTTTTT
NA,few,TRBV29-1,TRBJ2-7,CSVAHFYEQYF,TGCAGCGTTGCCCACTTCTACGAGCAGTACTTC
TRBD1,many,TRBV24-1,TRBJ2-3,CATSDPTPGQGEDTQYF,TGTGCCACCAGTGACCCAACTCCGGGACAGGGGGAAGATACGCAGTATTTT
NA,NA,TRBV4-1,TRBJ1-2,CASSQSSRNYGYTF,TGCGCCAGCAGCCAAAGTTCCAGGAACTATGGCTACACCTTC
TRBD2,NA,TRBV7-9,TRBJ2-1,CASSLVGGRSDEQFF,TGTGCCAGCAGCTTAGTCGGCGGGAGGAGCGATGAGCAGTTCTTC
TRBD1,NA,TRBV6-1,TRBJ1-1,CASSEDRGAFF,TGTGCCAGCAGTGAAGACAGGGGAGCTTTCTTT
TRBD2,NA,TRBV20-1,TRBJ2-3,CSATREGLTDTQYF,TGCAGTGCTACGAGGGAGGGCCTCACAGATACGCAGTATTTT
NA,NA,TRBV9,TRBJ2-1,CASSVVGGGTYNEQFF,TGTGCCAGCAGCGTAGTCGGCGGCGGCACCTACAATGAGCAGTTCTTC
NA,NA,TRBV4-1,TRBJ2-7,CASSQGVFDVSNHEQYF,TGCGCCAGCAGCCAAGGAGTATTCGACGTGAGTAACCACGAGCAGTACTTC
TRBD2,NA,TRBV11-2,TRBJ2-1,CASSSPSGGNYNEQFF,TGTGCCAGCAGCTCCCCCAGCGGGGGAAACTACAATGAGCAGTTCTTC
NA,few,TRBV11-2,TRBJ1-6,CASSLDAVIGGDSPLPF,TGTGCCAGCAGCTTAGACGCCGTGATAGGGGGTGATTCACCCCTCCCCTTT
TRBD1,few,TRBV27,TRBJ1-2,CASSLRPTGAGYTF,TGTGCCAGCAGTTTACGTCCCACAGGGGCCGGCTACACCTTC
NA,many,TRBV20-1,TRBJ2-3,CSGGAPQGVTDTQYF,TGCAGTGGGGGGGCACCCCAAGGAGTCACAGATACGCAGTATTTT
TRBD2,NA,TRBV20-1,TRBJ2-7,CSARDLGTSAYEQYF,TGCAGTGCTAGAGATTTAGGGACTAGCGCTTACGAGCAGTACTTC
NA,few,TRBV4-1,TRBJ2-6,CASSQVPVYVLTF,TGCGCCAGCAGCCAAGTCCCGGTATACGTCCTGACTTTC
TRBD2,few,TRBV20-1,TRBJ2-3,CSASRASGVTDTQYF,TGCAGTGCTAGTCGAGCTAGCGGGGTCACAGATACGCAGTATTTT
TRBD2,few,TRBV6-6,TRBJ2-1,CASTTAVAGGYEQFF,TGTGCCAGCACAACCGCGGTAGCGGGAGGCTATGAGCAGTTCTTC
TRBD1,many,TRBV6-5,TRBJ2-5,CASGGQQETQYF,TGTGCCAGCGGGGGACAGCAAGAGACCCAGTACTTC
NA,NA,TRBV7-2,TRBJ2-7,CASSFSQAYEQYF,TGTGCCAGCAGCTTTTCGCAAGCCTACGAGCAGTACTTC
NA,many,TRBV7-2,TRBJ2-4,CASSAEQETVQYF,TGTGCCAGCAGCGCGGAACAGGAAACGGTTCAGTACTTC
NA,few,TRBV2,TRBJ1-6,CASTRVSPLHF,TGTGCCAGCACCCGGGTTTCACCCCTCCACTTT
NA,few,TRBV12-3/TRBV12-4,TRBJ2-5,CASSFKGVAGQYQETQYF,TGTGCCAGCAGTTTTAAGGGAGTAGCGGGACAGTACCAAGAGACCCAGTACTTC
NA,few,TRBV28,TRBJ1-5,CASSPIVRGNQPQHF,TGTGCCAGCAGCCCGATCGTACGGGGCAATCAGCCCCAGCATTTT
TRBD2,few,TRBV6-1,TRBJ2-3,CASRLAGAGSDTQYF,TGTGCCAGCAGGCTAGCGGGAGCTGGATCAGATACGCAGTATTTT
TRBD2,few,TRBV5-6,TRBJ2-3,CASSLASGIRTDTQYF,TGTGCCAGCAGCTTGGCTAGCGGGATTCGCACAGATACGCAGTATTTT
TRBD1,NA,TRBV7-2,TRBJ2-7,CASSLRQGPHEQYF,TGTGCCAGCAGCTTAAGACAGGGGCCCCACGAGCAGTACTTC
TRBD2,few,TRBV6-2/TRBV6-3,TRBJ2-5,CASRQTSETQYF,TGTGCCAGCAGACAGACTAGCGAGACCCAGTACTTC
NA,NA,TRBV12-3/TRBV12-4,TRBJ2-5,CASKRDAAETQYF,TGTGCCAGCAAACGGGACGCCGCCGAGACCCAGTACTTC